The 26 T cell receptor beta chains listed next were all sequenced from one sample in a study of shared clonotypes between healthy human individuals. The protocol was immunoSEQ multiplex PCR, while the TCRdb copy is restricted to in-frame clones and leaves out a portion. The table lists millions of clones, 90% to 95% of them singletons, with around 0.13% in the top ten. The sequencing input was naive CD4+ T cells sorted from blood. Subset given: CD45RA+ positively selected. These receptors all come from a man aged 18 to 29 in good health.

V gene TRBV4-1 combines with J gene TRBJ2-3, with no clear D. Trimming shortened V by 6 bases and J by 4 bases, and 17 bases separated the two germline ends. The CDR3 loop spans 15 amino acids. Germline CDR1 and CDR2: MGHRA and YSYEKL. The CDR3 here is CASSQTSVVADTQYF. CDR3 DNA sequence: TGCGCCAGCAGTCAGACGTCGGTAGTAGCAGATACGCAGTATTTT.

The chain uses TRBV5-1 and TRBJ2-1; D gene unclear. Germline values: CDR1 SGHRS, CDR2 YFSETQ. The CDR3 spans 15 residues. Trimming cost V 4 bases and J 0 bases, with 11 bases left between them. CDR3 sequence: CASSRTPSSYNEQFF. The CDR3 DNA is TGCGCCAGCAGCAGGACGCCCAGCTCCTACAATGAGCAGTTCTTC.

The chain employs TRBV30 and TRBJ2-5, with TRBD1 identical over 10 bases. The germline CDR1 and CDR2 sequences are GTSNPN and SVGIG (reference sequence). The CDR3 is made up of 15 amino acids. V lost 3 bases and J lost 5; bases outside the gene matches: 9. This chain's CDR3 is CAWSGGQGRGETQYF. The CDR3 DNA reads as TGTGCCTGGAGCGGGGGACAGGGGCGAGGCGAGACCCAGTACTTC.

This clone was seen only once. V and J are TRBV30 and TRBJ1-6; the match to TRBD1 covers 11 bases. Germline V gene data show CDR1 as GTSNPN and CDR2 as SVGIG (reference sequence). The CDR3 is 13 residues long. V gave up 8 bases and J gave up 11 bases; unmatched junction bases: 8. The DNA for the CDR3 is TGTGCCACCCGGACAGGGGGCGAAACACCCCTCCACTTT. It is translated as CATRTGGETPLHF.

The rearrangement uses TRBV14 and TRBJ2-1; 8 bases match TRBD2. V lost 0 bases, J lost 9 bases, and 7 bases stayed unmatched. Germline CDR1 is SGHDN and CDR2 is FVKESK. The CDR3 sequence is 15 residues long. CDR3 protein: CASSQDGGLVSEQFF. The CDR3 DNA reads TGTGCCAGCAGCCAAGATGGGGGACTAGTTAGTGAGCAGTTCTTC. Variable domain in full (rest from reference TRBV14 and TRBJ2-1): EAGVTQFPSHSVIEKGQTVTLRCDPISGHDNLYWYRRVMGKEIKFLLHFVKESKQDESGMPNNRFLAERTGGTYSTLKVQPAELEDSGVYFCASSQDGGLVSEQFFGPGTRLTVL.

The CDR3 DNA sequence: TGTGCCAGCAGCTTAGCGTTCGGGAGCAATCAGCCCCAGCATTTT. Encoded protein: CASSLAFGSNQPQHF. This chain links TRBV7-2 with TRBJ1-5; D uncertain. Trimming pared 0 bases from V and 1 base from J, leaving 7 bases between. The germline V gene encodes CDR1 SGHTA and CDR2 FQGNSA. The CDR3 is 15 amino acids.

The chain couples TRBV30 to TRBJ2-2, with D tentatively TRBD1 (5 bases). This CDR3 spans 14 amino acids. V was trimmed by 0 bases and J by 5 bases, leaving 10 bases between them. In germline, CDR1 is GTSNPN, CDR2 SVGIG (reference sequence). CDR3 sequence reads: CAWSVRSGTGELFF. For the CDR3, the DNA is TGTGCCTGGAGTGTAAGGTCAGGGACCGGGGAGCTGTTTTTT.

The V gene is TRBV7-3, the J gene TRBJ2-6; a weak D match, TRBD1 (5 bases). Germline assignment: CDR1 SGHTA and CDR2 FQGTGA. This CDR3 has 15 amino acids. V lost 2 bases to trimming and J lost 0 bases, with 5 bases between them. This CDR3 reads CASSLDSSGANVLTF. CDR3 nucleotides: TGTGCCAGCAGCTTAGACAGCTCTGGGGCCAACGTCCTGACTTTC. Using reference TRBV7-3 and TRBJ2-6 for the parts outside the CDR3, the full variable domain is GAGVSQTPSNKVTEKGKYVELRCDPISGHTALYWYRQSLGQGPEFLIYFQGTGAADDSGLPNDRFFAVRPEGSVSTLKIQRTERGDSAVYLCASSLDSSGANVLTFGAGSRLTVL.

Of note for this clone: The same CDR3 can be traced to other DNA sequences in this sample. This rearrangement joins TRBV18 to TRBJ2-7; TRBD2 matches 9 bases. Trimming cost V 4 bases and J 2 bases; bases outside gene matches: 6. The CDR3 is 15 residues long. Germline CDR1 KGHSH, CDR2 LQKENI. The CDR3 here is CASSLGASGTYEQYF. The CDR3 nucleotides are TGTGCCAGCTCACTTGGGGCTAGCGGGACCTACGAGCAGTACTTC.

On this clone itself: In the same sample, other DNA sequences code for this CDR3. The chain uses TRBV28 and TRBJ1-1, with D unclear. The V end was cut by 2 bases, the J end by 4 bases, with 5 bases between. The germline CDR1 and CDR2 sequences are MDHEN and SYDVKM. The CDR3 contains 12 residues. The CDR3 is CASSLVGTEAFF. In nucleotides, the CDR3 is TGTGCCAGCAGTTTAGTTGGCACTGAAGCTTTCTTT.

The sample holds a few counts of this clone. This chain links TRBV7-2 with TRBJ2-1; D is ambiguous. Germline CDR1 is SGHTA and CDR2 is FQGNSA. V was pared by 1 base and J by 2 bases, with 9 bases between. The length of the CDR3 is 15 residues. The CDR3 DNA follows: TGTGCCAGCAGCTTAGTTCCAGAGGCCTACAATGAGCAGTTCTTC. This gives the protein CASSLVPEAYNEQFF.

V usage is TRBV7-9 and J usage is TRBJ2-3; no definite D call. The V end was cut by 1 base, the J end by 3 bases, with 8 bases between. Per the germline V gene, CDR1 is SEHNR and CDR2 is FQNEAQ (reference sequence). The CDR3 spans 14 residues. The CDR3 DNA follows: TGTGCCAGCAGCTTAGGTTGGGTGACAGATACGCAGTATTTT. It yields the protein CASSLGWVTDTQYF.

This clone was recorded once. V is TRBV2 and J is TRBJ2-2, with D hard to call. CDR3 size: 15 residues. V lost 2 bases, J lost 6 bases, and 13 bases lay in between. Germline V gives CDR1 SNHLY, CDR2 FYNNEI. CDR3 loop: CASSEIDPGSGELFF. In DNA form, the CDR3 reads TGTGCCAGCAGTGAAATAGACCCCGGGTCCGGGGAGCTGTTTTTT.

V is TRBV5-4 and J is TRBJ2-6; D gene ambiguous. CDR1 and CDR2 (germline): SGHNT, YYREEE (reference sequence). Trimming shortened V by 0 bases and J by 0 bases, and 10 bases separated the two germline ends. This CDR3 comprises 17 residues. The CDR3 bases are TGTGCCAGCAGCTTGGCAAGGGATTTCTCTGGGGCCAACGTCCTGACTTTC. It encodes CASSLARDFSGANVLTF.

The V and J genes are TRBV18 and TRBJ1-6; D gene ambiguous. Trimming took 2 bases from V and 8 from J, leaving 13 bases between them. This CDR3 is 15 amino acids long. Germline CDR1 KGHSH, CDR2 LQKENI. CDR3 in DNA: TGTGCCAGCTCACCAGACTCCACCGCGGATTCACCCCTCCACTTT. This sequence encodes CASSPDSTADSPLHF. The complete variable domain, with remaining parts taken from reference TRBV18 and TRBJ1-6, reads NAGVMQNPRHLVRRRGQEARLRCSPMKGHSHVYWYRQLPEEGLKFMVYLQKENIIDESGMPKERFSAEFPKEGPSILRIQQVVRGDSAAYFCASSPDSTADSPLHFGNGTRLTVT.

This chain connects TRBV27 to TRBJ2-7; 8 nucleotides match TRBD1. V lost 7 bases and J lost 2; bases outside the gene matches: 7. The CDR3 sequence is 14 residues long. Looked up from germline, CDR1 is MNHEY and CDR2 is SMNVEV (reference sequence). CDR3 bases: TGTGCCAGCACCGCCGACAGGGGTCCCTACGAGCAGTACTTC. Translated, it gives CASTADRGPYEQYF.

This clone was seen only a few times. The chain couples TRBV29-1 to TRBJ2-7; D perhaps matches TRBD2 (7 bases). Trimming left V 3 bases short and J 5 bases short, with 17 bases between. The CDR3 has 14 residues. The germline V gene encodes CDR1 SQVTM and CDR2 ANQGSEA. This CDR3 reads CSVDAGAGFNEQYF. CDR3 DNA sequence: TGCAGCGTTGATGCGGGGGCAGGTTTCAACGAGCAGTACTTC.

The count of this clone is one. J is TRBJ1-1 and V is TRBV30, with D uncertain. The CDR3 contains 12 residues. V shed 3 bases and J shed 4 bases, with 9 bases lying between them. Germline V CDR1 and CDR2: GTSNPN, SVGIG (reference sequence). The CDR3 sequence is CAWSGIGTEAFF. CDR3 bases: TGTGCCTGGAGCGGGATTGGCACTGAAGCTTTCTTT.

This chain uses TRBV2 with TRBJ2-7, with 9 bases aligning to TRBD1. Germline-derived CDR1 and CDR2 are SNHLY and FYNNEI. V trimming: 8 bases; J trimming: 3 bases; junction bases outside the gene matches: 8. CDR3 length: 14 amino acids. CDR3 residues: CASRFDRGNYEQYF. The CDR3 nucleotides are TGTGCCAGCCGTTTTGACAGGGGGAACTACGAGCAGTACTTC.

The chain couples TRBV11-2 to TRBJ2-7; 10 nucleotides match TRBD2. In germline, CDR1 is SGHAT, CDR2 FQNNGV. The CDR3 has 16 residues. J was trimmed by 2 bases and V by 8 bases; bases with no gene match: 12. CDR3 protein: CASQGLAALGAYEQYF. As DNA, the CDR3 is TGTGCCAGCCAAGGACTAGCGGCATTAGGGGCCTACGAGCAGTACTTC.

The rearrangement joins TRBV18 to TRBJ1-2, with D tentatively TRBD1 (5 bases). With 2 bases removed from V and 8 bases from J, the gap between germline ends came to 12 bases. CDR1 and CDR2 from the germline V gene are KGHSH and LQKENI. The CDR3 totals 13 residues. CDR3 amino acids: CASSPMRGGGYTF. CDR3 nucleotide sequence: TGTGCCAGCTCACCAATGAGGGGTGGCGGCTACACCTTC.

J is TRBJ1-1 and V is TRBV19; D perhaps matches TRBD1 (5 bases). The germline CDR1 and CDR2 sequences are LNHDA and SQIVND (reference sequence). The CDR3 sequence is 15 residues long. V was pared by 3 bases and J by 0 bases, with 11 bases between. The CDR3 reads CASSMLSGVNTEAFF. In DNA, the CDR3 is TGTGCCAGTAGTATGTTATCGGGGGTGAACACTGAAGCTTTCTTT.

This clone was observed a few times. The gene calls are TRBV9 and TRBJ1-5; D remains unclear. Germline V gene sequence: CDR1 SGDLS, CDR2 YYNGEE. V was trimmed by 2 bases and J by 4 bases, leaving 13 bases between them. The length of the CDR3 is 15 residues. CDR3 sequence (DNA): TGTGCCAGCAGCGTCGCTGACGCAGCTAATCAGCCCCAGCATTTT. Its translation: CASSVADAANQPQHF.

The rearrangement joins TRBV6-6 to TRBJ1-6; D uncertain. With 4 bases removed from V and 10 bases from J, the gap between germline ends came to 14 bases. In germline, CDR1 is MNHNY, CDR2 SVGAGI (reference sequence). The CDR3 length is 14 residues. This CDR3 is CASSSREVKSPLHF. CDR3 in DNA: TGTGCCAGCAGTTCCCGTGAGGTAAAGTCACCCCTCCACTTT.

A note on this clone: Other DNA sequences within the sample encode an identical CDR3. The chain couples TRBV7-2 to TRBJ2-7, with no clear D. V dropped 0 bases and J dropped 0 bases, with 6 bases sitting between them. This CDR3 comprises 14 residues. Germline V gene sequence: CDR1 SGHTA, CDR2 FQGNSA. The CDR3: CASSLAQSSYEQYF. CDR3 coding DNA: TGTGCCAGCAGCTTAGCGCAGAGCTCCTACGAGCAGTACTTC.

The CDR3, as DNA: TGTGCCACATCGGGGACTCCCCACACCGGGGAGCTGTTTTTT. It yields the protein CATSGTPHTGELFF. The chain recombines TRBV18 with TRBJ2-2, with D possibly being TRBD2 (6 bases). The V and J ends lost 10 bases and 3 bases respectively, with 15 bases between them. The CDR3 is 14 residues long. The germline V gene encodes CDR1 KGHSH and CDR2 LQKENI.